The 2 T cell receptor beta chains listed next were all sequenced from one sample in a study of tumor-infiltrating lymphocytes in primary liver carcinoma. From approximately 490 ng total RNA, TCR beta cDNA was generated with a primer in the constant region. Investigators got TCR beta libraries out of three nested multiplex PCR rounds, done with slightly modified ARM-PCR. Forward primers for TRBV1-TRBV30 and a C-beta reverse primer served the first two PCR rounds, at 10 cycles each. In TCRdb, the multiplex PCR reads were re-called with MiXCR into one record per CDR3 protein. The table has roughly 200,000 distinct CDR3 sequences, roughly 80% seen once. It was from roughly 20-30 mg of unsorted bulk tissue that RNA and DNA were co-extracted. Material for sequencing was tumor tissue from primary liver carcinoma. These receptors all stem from a man aged 35 to 55 with primary liver carcinoma and hepatitis B virus infection.

With respect to this clonotype: Mismatch with germline at one junction end may stem from a read error. This chain uses TRBV29-1 with TRBJ2-7, with D perhaps TRBD1 (6 bases). The V gene's germline CDR1 is SQVTM and CDR2 ANQGSEA. The CDR3 is 13 amino acids. Here the CDR3 reads CSVDTGYVVEQFF. In DNA, the CDR3 is TGCAGCGTCGATACAGGGTATGTCGTCGAGCAGTTTTTC.

About this clonotype: Given a much more abundant clone one base away, this may be a read error. This chain joins TRBV6-4 and TRBJ2-3; tentative D call: TRBD2 (5 bases). CDR3 length equals 15 residues. The germline CDR1 and CDR2 sequences are MRHNA and SNTAGT. The CDR3 spells CASSDSAGSTDTLYF. CDR3 sequence (DNA): TGTGCCAGCAGTGACTCCGCGGGCAGCACAGATACGCTGTATTTT.